This T cell receptor (beta chain) originates from a study of T cell repertoires in cytomegalovirus infection. Study overall: Matching HLA type, along with CMV infection, was indicated by public TCR beta signatures.

Findings of the study overall: The ex vivo response showed dominance by HLA-C-restricted CMV-specific TCR beta clonotypes. Cumulative frequency (of public TCR beta family members) identified carriers of CMV plus the relevant HLA.

This CDR3 comprises 16 residues. From germline, CDR1 is SGHTA and CDR2 FQGNSA. With 2 bases clipped from V and 3 bases from J, the junction kept 7 bases outside the gene matches. MiXCR, run by TCRdb on the reads, gives a single entry per CDR3 protein. The sample has hundreds of thousands of distinct CDR3 sequences; under 20% are singletons. This clonotype has a count of ten or more. Its antigen is unknown. This clonotype was obtained from a human donor in good health (CMV status not recorded). Some clones in this sample may be carry-over from other donors' samples. The V call is TRBV7-2, the J call TRBJ2-1; TRBD1 matches 7 bases. Sequenced input: PBMCs. The CDR3 loop reads CASSLQTGSHYNEQFF. The CDR3 DNA follows: TGTGCCAGCAGCTTACAGACAGGGTCCCACTACAATGAGCAGTTCTTC.